This TCR beta chain was observed in a study of neurological immune-mediated disorders. Time point reported: longitudinal time-point 2. Among the participants, healthy controls were blood bank volunteers in Maryland, USA. The V end lost 10 bases, the J end lost 3 bases, and 12 bases lay between the germline ends. Germline V gives CDR1 SEHNR, CDR2 FQNEAQ (reference sequence). The CDR3 consists of 12 residues. This clonotype was observed at least ten times. The method for making cDNA was 5'RACE, and it used 10-nucleotide random UMIs. From the 5' RACE reads, TCRdb called clonotypes with MiXCR, one entry per CDR3 protein. The table lists some 60,000 distinct CDR3 sequences, about 8.9% of them singletons.

What was sequenced was PBMCs. This clonotype originated in a man aged 25 to 40 in good health. The chain is built from TRBV7-9 and TRBJ2-5; possible D gene TRBD1, 5 bases. The CDR3 reads CATEGVEETQYF. In DNA, the CDR3 is TGTGCCACCGAAGGGGTCGAAGAGACCCAGTACTTC.